This TCR beta chain was documented in a study of blood T cell repertoires in COVID-19. This CDR3 contains 14 residues. Trimming shortened V by 1 base and J by 10 bases, and 14 bases separated the two germline ends. Looked up from germline, CDR1 is MGHRA and CDR2 is YSYEKL. Assay: immunoSEQ multiplex PCR; the TCRdb copy retains only in-frame clones and omits some. The table lists under 20,000 clones, roughly 93% of them singletons. The rearrangement links TRBV4-1 to TRBJ2-1; maybe TRBD2 (5 bases). Sequencing was carried out using peripheral blood. This TCR came from a woman in her forties or fifties with active COVID-19. CDR3 in amino acids: CASSQAFPGIEQFF. The CDR3 DNA is TGCGCCAGCAGCCAAGCCTTTCCCGGGATAGAGCAGTTCTTC.